This TCR beta chain was sequenced for a study of immune evolution from preneoplasia to lung adenocarcinoma. Points from the study as a whole: Later-stage lesions appeared to have more T cells, more diversity, less clonality.

Some clones are missing from TCRdb's copy, which holds only in-frame ones; the method was immunoSEQ multiplex PCR. Seen here are 14,000 to 15,000 clones, about 80% observed once, and the top ten hold 2.5% to 3%. As to this clone: What it binds is not known.

The receptor was isolated from a person aged 60 to 80 with lung adenocarcinoma. Sequencing was done on a sample of FFPE minimally invasive lung adenocarcinoma tissue.

CDR3 in DNA: TGTGCCAGCAGTTTGACAGGGGGTAGCTATGGCTACACCTTC. Encoded protein: CASSLTGGSYGYTF. The chain combines TRBV28 with TRBJ1-2; 9 bases line up with TRBD1. The CDR3 totals 14 residues. The germline CDR1 and CDR2 sequences are MDHEN and SYDVKM. With 3 bases clipped from V and 4 bases from J, the junction kept 3 bases outside the gene matches.